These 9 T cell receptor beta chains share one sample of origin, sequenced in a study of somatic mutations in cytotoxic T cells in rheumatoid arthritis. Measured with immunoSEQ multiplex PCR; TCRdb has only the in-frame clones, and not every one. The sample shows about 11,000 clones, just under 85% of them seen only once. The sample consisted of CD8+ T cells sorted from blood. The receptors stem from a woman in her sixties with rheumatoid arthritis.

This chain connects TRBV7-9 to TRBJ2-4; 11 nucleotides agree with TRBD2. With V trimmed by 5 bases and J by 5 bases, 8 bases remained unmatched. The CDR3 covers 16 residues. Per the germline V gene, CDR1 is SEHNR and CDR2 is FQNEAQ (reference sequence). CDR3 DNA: TGTGCCAGCAGCCTAACTAGCGGGAGACCCCAAAACATTCAGTACTTC. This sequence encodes CASSLTSGRPQNIQYF.

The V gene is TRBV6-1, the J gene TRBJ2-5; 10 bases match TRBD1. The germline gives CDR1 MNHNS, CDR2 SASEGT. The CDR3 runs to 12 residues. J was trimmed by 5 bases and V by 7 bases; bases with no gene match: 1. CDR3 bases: TGTGCCAGCATGGGACAGGGGGAGACCCAGTACTTC. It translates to CASMGQGETQYF.

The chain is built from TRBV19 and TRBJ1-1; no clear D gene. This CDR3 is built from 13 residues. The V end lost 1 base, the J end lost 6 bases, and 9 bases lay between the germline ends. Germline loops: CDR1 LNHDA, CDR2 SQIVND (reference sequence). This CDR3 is CASSIVGGAEAFF. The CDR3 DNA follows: TGTGCCAGTAGTATAGTTGGCGGAGCTGAAGCTTTCTTT.

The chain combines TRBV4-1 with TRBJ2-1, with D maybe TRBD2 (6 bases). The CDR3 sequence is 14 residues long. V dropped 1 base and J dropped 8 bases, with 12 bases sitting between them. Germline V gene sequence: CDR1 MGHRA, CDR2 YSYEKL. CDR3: CASSQGVGTDEQFF. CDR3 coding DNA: TGCGCCAGCAGCCAAGGGGTAGGGACTGATGAGCAGTTCTTC.

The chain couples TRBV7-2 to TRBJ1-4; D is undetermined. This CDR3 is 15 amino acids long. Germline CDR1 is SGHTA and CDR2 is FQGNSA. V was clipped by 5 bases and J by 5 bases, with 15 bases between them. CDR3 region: CASSPPRGLNEKLFF. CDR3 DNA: TGTGCCAGCAGCCCCCCCCGAGGATTGAATGAAAAACTGTTTTTT. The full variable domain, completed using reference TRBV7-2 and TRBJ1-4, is GAGVSQSPSNKVTEKGKDVELRCDPISGHTALYWYRQSLGQGLEFLIYFQGNSAPDKSGLPSDRFSAERTGGSVSTLTIQRTQQEDSAVYLCASSPPRGLNEKLFFGSGTQLSVL.

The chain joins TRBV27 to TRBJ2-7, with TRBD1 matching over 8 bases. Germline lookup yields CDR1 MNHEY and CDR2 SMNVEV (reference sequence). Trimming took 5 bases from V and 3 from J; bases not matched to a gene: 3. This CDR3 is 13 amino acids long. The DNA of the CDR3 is TGTGCCAGCAGTCAGACAGGGGACTACGAGCAGTACTTC. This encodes CASSQTGDYEQYF.

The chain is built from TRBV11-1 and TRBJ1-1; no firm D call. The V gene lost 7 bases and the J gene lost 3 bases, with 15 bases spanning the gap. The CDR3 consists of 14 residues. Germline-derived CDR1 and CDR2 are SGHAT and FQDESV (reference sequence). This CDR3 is CASTSSQAYTEAFF. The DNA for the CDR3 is TGTGCCAGCACCTCCTCGCAGGCTTACACTGAAGCTTTCTTT. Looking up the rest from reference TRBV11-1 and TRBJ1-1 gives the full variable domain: EAEVAQSPRYKITEKSQAVAFWCDPISGHATLYWYRQILGQGPELLVQFQDESVVDDSQLPKDRFSAERLKGVDSTLKIQPAELGDSAMYLCASTSSQAYTEAFFGQGTRLTVV.

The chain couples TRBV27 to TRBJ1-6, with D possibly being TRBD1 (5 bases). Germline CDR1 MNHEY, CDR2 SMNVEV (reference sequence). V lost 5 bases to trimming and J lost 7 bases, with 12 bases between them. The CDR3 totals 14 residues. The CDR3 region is CASSEYRGNSPLHF. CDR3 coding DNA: TGTGCCAGCAGTGAGTATAGGGGCAATTCACCCCTCCACTTT.

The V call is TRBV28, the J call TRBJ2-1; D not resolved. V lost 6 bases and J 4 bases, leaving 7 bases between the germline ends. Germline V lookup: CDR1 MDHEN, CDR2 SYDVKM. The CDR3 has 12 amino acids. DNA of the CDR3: TGTGCCAGCAGCCCTCAGTACAATGAGCAGTTCTTC. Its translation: CASSPQYNEQFF.